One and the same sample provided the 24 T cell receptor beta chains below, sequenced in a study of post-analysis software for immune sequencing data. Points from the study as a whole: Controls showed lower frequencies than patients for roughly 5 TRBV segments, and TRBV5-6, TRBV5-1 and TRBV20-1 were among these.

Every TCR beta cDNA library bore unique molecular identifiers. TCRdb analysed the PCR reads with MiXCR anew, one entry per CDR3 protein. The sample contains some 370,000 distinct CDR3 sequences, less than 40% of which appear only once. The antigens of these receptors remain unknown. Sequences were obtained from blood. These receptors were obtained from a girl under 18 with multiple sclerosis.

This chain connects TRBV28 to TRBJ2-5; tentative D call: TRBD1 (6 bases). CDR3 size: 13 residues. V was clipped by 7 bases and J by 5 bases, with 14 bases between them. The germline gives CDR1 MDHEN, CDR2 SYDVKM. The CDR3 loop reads CASTRVQGETQYF. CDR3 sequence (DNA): TGTGCCAGCACTCGAGTCCAGGGGGAGACCCAGTACTTC.

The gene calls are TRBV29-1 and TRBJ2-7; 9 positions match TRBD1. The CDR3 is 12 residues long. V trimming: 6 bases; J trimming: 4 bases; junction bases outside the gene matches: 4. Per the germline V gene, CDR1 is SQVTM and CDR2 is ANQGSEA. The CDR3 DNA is TGCAGCGTCCGGACAGGGGAGTACGAGCAGTACTTC. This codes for CSVRTGEYEQYF.

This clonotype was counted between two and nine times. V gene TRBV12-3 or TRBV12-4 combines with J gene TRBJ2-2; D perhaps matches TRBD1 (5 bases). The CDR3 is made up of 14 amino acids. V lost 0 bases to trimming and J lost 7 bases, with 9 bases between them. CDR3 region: CASSLAGADGELFF. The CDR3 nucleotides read TGTGCCAGCAGTTTAGCAGGGGCGGACGGGGAGCTGTTTTTT.

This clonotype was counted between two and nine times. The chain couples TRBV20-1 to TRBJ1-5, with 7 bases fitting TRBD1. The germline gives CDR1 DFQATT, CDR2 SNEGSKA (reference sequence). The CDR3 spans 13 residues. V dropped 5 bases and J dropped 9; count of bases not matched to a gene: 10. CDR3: CSALDRPEGPQHF. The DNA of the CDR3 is TGCAGTGCTCTGGACAGGCCCGAGGGGCCCCAGCATTTT.

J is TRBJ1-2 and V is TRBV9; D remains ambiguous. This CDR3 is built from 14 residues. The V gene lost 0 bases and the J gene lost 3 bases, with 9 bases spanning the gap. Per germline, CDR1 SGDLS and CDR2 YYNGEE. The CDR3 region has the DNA TGTGCCAGCAGCGTAGACCTAGGCGACTATGGCTACACCTTC. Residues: CASSVDLGDYGYTF.

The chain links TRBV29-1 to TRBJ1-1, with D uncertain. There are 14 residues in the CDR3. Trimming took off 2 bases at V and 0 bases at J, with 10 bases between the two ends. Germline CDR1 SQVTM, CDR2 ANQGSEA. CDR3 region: CSVESGRVNTEAFF. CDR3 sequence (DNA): TGCAGCGTTGAAAGCGGCAGAGTGAACACTGAAGCTTTCTTT.

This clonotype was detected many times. This CDR3 reads CASSLTRDYGYTF. CDR3 coding DNA: TGTGCCAGCAGCTTAACGAGGGACTATGGCTACACCTTC. The chain combines TRBV7-2 with TRBJ1-2, with no clear D. Trimming cost V 2 bases and J 3 bases, with 7 bases left between them. Germline V gives CDR1 SGHTA, CDR2 FQGNSA. The CDR3 covers 13 residues.

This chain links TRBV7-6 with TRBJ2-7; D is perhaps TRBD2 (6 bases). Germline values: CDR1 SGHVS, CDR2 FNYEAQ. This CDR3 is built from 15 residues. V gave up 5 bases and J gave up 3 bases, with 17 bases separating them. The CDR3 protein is CASSQLGTGDYEQYF. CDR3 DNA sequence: TGTGCCAGCAGCCAATTGGGGACTGGAGACTACGAGCAGTACTTC.

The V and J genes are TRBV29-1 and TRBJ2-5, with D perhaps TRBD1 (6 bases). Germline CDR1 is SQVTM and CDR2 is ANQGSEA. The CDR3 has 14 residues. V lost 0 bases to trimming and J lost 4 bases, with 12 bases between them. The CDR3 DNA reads TGCAGCGTTGAAGAGGCAGGGGCTGGAGAGACCCAGTACTTC. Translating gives CSVEEAGAGETQYF. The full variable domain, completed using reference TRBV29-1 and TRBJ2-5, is SAVISQKPSRDICQRGTSLTIQCQVDSQVTMMFWYRQQPGQSLTLIATANQGSEATYESGFVIDKFPISRPNLTFSTLTVSNMSPEDSSIYLCSVEEAGAGETQYFGPGTRLLVL.

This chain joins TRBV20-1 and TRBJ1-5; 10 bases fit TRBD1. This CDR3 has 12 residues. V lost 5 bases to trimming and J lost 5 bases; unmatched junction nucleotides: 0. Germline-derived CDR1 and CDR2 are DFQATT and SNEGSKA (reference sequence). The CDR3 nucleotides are TGCAGTGCTGGGACAGGGGATCAGCCCCAGCATTTT. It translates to CSAGTGDQPQHF.

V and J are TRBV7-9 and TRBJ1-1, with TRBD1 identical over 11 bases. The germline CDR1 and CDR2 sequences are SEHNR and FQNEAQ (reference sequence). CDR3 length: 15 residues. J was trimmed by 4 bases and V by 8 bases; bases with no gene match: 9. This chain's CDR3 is CASRDRGFGSTEAFF. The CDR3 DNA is TGTGCCAGCCGGGACAGGGGGTTCGGAAGCACTGAAGCTTTCTTT.

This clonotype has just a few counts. CDR3 nucleotides: TGTGCCAGCAGCTCGGGACAGGGAGGATTGAACACTGAAGCTTTCTTT. It encodes CASSSGQGGLNTEAFF. The chain links TRBV7-9 to TRBJ1-1; 9 bases align to TRBD1. The CDR3 covers 16 residues. V trimming: 4 bases; J trimming: 0 bases; junction bases outside the gene matches: 6. Germline V gives CDR1 SEHNR, CDR2 FQNEAQ (reference sequence).

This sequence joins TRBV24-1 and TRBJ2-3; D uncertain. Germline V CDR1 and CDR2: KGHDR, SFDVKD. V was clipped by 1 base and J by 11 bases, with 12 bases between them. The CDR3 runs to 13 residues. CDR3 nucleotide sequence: TGTGCCACCAGTGATTTCTCCGCTCCGGAGCAGTATTTT. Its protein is CATSDFSAPEQYF.

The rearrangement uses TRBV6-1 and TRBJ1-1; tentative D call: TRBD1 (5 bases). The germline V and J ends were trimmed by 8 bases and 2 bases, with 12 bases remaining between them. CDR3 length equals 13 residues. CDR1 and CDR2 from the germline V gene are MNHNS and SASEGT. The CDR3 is CASGATSNTEAFF. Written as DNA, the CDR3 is TGTGCCAGCGGGGCAACGAGTAACACTGAAGCTTTCTTT.

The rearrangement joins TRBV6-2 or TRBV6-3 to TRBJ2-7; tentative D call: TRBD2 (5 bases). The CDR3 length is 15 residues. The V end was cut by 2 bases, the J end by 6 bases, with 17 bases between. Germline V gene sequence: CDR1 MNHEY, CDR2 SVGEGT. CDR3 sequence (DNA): TGTGCCAGCAGTTACGGAAGGGAGTCGGGGAGCGAGCAGTACTTC. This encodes CASSYGRESGSEQYF.

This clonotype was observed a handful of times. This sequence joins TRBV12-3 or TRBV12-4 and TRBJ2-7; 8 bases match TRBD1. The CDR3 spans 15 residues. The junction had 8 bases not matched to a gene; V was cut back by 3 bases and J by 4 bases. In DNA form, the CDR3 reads TGTGCCAGCAGTTTCAGGGCAGGGGGCGCGTACGAGCAGTACTTC. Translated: CASSFRAGGAYEQYF.

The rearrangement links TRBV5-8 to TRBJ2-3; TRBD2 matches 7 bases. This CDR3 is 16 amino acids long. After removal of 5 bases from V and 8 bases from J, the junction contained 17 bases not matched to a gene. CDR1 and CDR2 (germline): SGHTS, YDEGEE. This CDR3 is CASSSRDGARGVTQYF. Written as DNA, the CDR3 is TGTGCCAGCAGTTCCCGGGACGGAGCCCGGGGGGTTACGCAGTATTTT.

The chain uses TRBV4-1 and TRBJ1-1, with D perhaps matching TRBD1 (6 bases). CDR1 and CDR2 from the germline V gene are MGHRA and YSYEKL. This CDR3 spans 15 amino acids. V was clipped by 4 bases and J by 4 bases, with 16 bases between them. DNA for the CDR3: TGCGCCAGCAGCCGAACCGGCAGGGGTTTCACTGAAGCTTTCTTT. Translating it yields CASSRTGRGFTEAFF.

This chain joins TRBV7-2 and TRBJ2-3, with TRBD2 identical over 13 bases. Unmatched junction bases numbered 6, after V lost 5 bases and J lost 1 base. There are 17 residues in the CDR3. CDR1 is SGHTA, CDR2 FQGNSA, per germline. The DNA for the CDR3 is TGTGCCAGCAGCGACCGACTAGCGGGGGGAGGCACAGATACGCAGTATTTT. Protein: CASSDRLAGGGTDTQYF. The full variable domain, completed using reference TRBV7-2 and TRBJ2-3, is GAGVSQSPSNKVTEKGKDVELRCDPISGHTALYWYRQSLGQGLEFLIYFQGNSAPDKSGLPSDRFSAERTGGSVSTLTIQRTQQEDSAVYLCASSDRLAGGGTDTQYFGPGTRLTVL.

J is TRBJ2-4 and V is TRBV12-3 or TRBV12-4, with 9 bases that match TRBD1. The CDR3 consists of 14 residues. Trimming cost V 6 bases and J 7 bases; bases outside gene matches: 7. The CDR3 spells CASSSGTGYNIQYF. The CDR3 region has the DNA TGTGCCAGCAGCTCCGGGACAGGGTACAACATTCAGTACTTC.

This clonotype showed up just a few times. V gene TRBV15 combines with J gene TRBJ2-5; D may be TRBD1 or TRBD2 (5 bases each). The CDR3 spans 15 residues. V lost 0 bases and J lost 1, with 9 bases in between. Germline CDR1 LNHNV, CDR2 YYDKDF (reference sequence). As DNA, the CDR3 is TGTGCCACCAGCAGAGATCTGGGGACCCAAGAGACCCAGTACTTC. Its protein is CATSRDLGTQETQYF.

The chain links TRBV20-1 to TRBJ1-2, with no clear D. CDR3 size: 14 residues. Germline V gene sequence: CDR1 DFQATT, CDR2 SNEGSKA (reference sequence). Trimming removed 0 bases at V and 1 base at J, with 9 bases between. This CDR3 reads CSARDLLVNYGYTF. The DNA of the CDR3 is TGCAGTGCTAGAGATCTTTTGGTTAACTATGGCTACACCTTC.

The CDR3 sequence is CASSQDQSGTGGTDTQYF. DNA for the CDR3: TGCGCCAGCAGCCAAGATCAGTCCGGGACAGGGGGTACAGATACGCAGTATTTT. This rearrangement joins TRBV4-3 to TRBJ2-3; TRBD1 matches at 11 bases. There are 18 residues in the CDR3. The V gene's germline CDR1 is LGHNA and CDR2 YSLEER. The V and J ends lost 0 bases and 3 bases, in that order; junction bases with no gene match: 8.

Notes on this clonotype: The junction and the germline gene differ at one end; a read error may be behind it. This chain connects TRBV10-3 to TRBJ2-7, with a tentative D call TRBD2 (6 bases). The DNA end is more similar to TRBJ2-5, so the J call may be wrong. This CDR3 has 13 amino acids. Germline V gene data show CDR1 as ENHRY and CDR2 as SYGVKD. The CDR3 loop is CVISGGMGETQYF. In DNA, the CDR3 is TGTGTCATCAGTGGGGGGATGGGAGAGACCCAGTACTTC.